The sample holds many counts of the clone carrying this T cell receptor (beta chain). No antigen is known for it. The sample is drawn from a study of identical twins. Study-wide findings and caveats: Models came in too low on out-of-frame TCR alpha sharing in monozygotic twins. Insertions were reduced in abundant cord blood beta clonotypes but not in memory repertoires. Excess sharing by twins proved weaker in beta out-of-frame sequences.

Germline values: CDR1 SQVTM, CDR2 ANQGSEA. The CDR3 sequence is 11 residues long. V dropped 6 bases and J dropped 4 bases, with 9 bases sitting between them. TCRdb used MiXCR to reprocess the 5' RACE reads, holding one entry per CDR3 protein. This table holds around 680,000 distinct CDR3 sequences, more than 6.5% found once. These data were likewise used in another study, on yellow fever vaccine responses in identical twins.

Specimen: PBMCs. The source of this sequence is a woman in her late teens or twenties in good health. The V call is TRBV29-1, the J call TRBJ2-5, with D perhaps TRBD1 or TRBD2 (5 bases each). Here the CDR3 DNA reads TGCAGCGTGGGGGACGTAGAGACCCAGTACTTC. Encoded protein: CSVGDVETQYF. The whole variable domain, remainder taken from reference TRBV29-1 and TRBJ2-5, is SAVISQKPSRDICQRGTSLTIQCQVDSQVTMMFWYRQQPGQSLTLIATANQGSEATYESGFVIDKFPISRPNLTFSTLTVSNMSPEDSSIYLCSVGDVETQYFGPGTRLLVL.